This T cell receptor (beta chain) was sequenced in a study of T cells in Graves' hyperthyroidism and ophthalmopathy. Whole-study results and caveats: Among thyroid clonotypes expanded above 0.001, most also appeared in blood. Before onset, by a median of around 6.1 months, the model predicted ophthalmopathy. Stable hyperthyroidism and ophthalmopathy were separated using 13 V-J signatures.

The CDR3 spans 15 residues. Germline V lookup: CDR1 MDHEN, CDR2 SYDVKM. The J segment lost 4 bases and the V segment lost 6 bases, leaving 10 bases of the junction unmatched. Isolation of PBMCs was performed on around 9.3 ml fresh peripheral blood. Ten or more counts support this clonotype. No antigen is known for it. Amplified TCR beta CDR3 regions came from RNA transcripts. First-round RT-PCR of the TCR CDR3 relied on the HTBI primer set. MiXCR, run by TCRdb on the multiplex PCR reads, gives a single entry per CDR3 protein. The sample lists around 690,000 distinct CDR3 sequences; 15% to 20% were seen once.

The chain links TRBV28 to TRBJ2-3, with TRBD1 identical over 7 bases. Sequenced input: blood. The clonotype originates from a man aged 45-65 years with Graves' hyperthyroidism. The CDR3 DNA reads TGTGCCAGCAGAAATACAGGGGTGTCCGCAGATACGCAGTATTTT. Its translation is CASRNTGVSADTQYF.